This T cell receptor beta chain was observed in a study of T cells in localized non-small cell lung cancer. Broader study findings: Density of T cells in blood, when higher, went with longer overall survival. Sequencing was limited to one tumor region, leaving the possibility of heterogeneity open. Uninvolved adjacent lung had more T cell clonality than any other tissue, topping tumor. Appearance in adjacent lung was seen for a median around 60 of the top 100 tumor clones.

This clone was seen a few times. Its antigen is not known. Clones were read by immunoSEQ multiplex PCR, and TCRdb kept only the in-frame ones, dropping some. This sample has about 82,000 clones; around 80% occur once, and the top ten carry 15% to 20%. This CDR3 contains 15 residues. Deletions cut 4 bases from V and 5 bases from J, with 15 bases between. The chain has TRBV23-1 and TRBJ1-5; D is ambiguous. TRBV23-1 is identified as an open reading frame with a role that is uncertain. This TCR derives from a man aged 40 to 75 with stage II squamous cell lung carcinoma. The sequences come from PBMCs, collected before any cancer treatment. For the CDR3, the DNA is TGCGCCAGCAGTCGGTCGGAAGGTAACGATCAGCCCCAGCATTTT. It yields the protein CASSRSEGNDQPQHF.